The 8 T cell receptor beta chains given below trace back to one sample, sequenced in a study of a mutant IDH1 vaccine in newly diagnosed glioma (TCRdb year 2021). Library preparation used the immunoSEQ multiplex PCR assay. What TCRdb holds here is the immuneACCESS table cut down to in-frame rearrangements. Part of the clones is not present; checked against another copy, under half of the missing clones reflect an unresolved V gene, and the others are unexplained. Recorded for this sample are roughly 130,000 clones; around four fifths of them occurred a single time. The ten biggest clones cover 5% to 7% of the sample. The time point label, read with the paper, signifies: week 11, during vaccination. Every vaccine dose consisted of 300 ug of a 20-mer mutant IDH1 peptide in Montanide, administered subcutaneously together with topical imiquimod. For these TCRs, the target antigens are not known. The specimen was PBMCs, collected from a glioma patient whose treatment included an IDH1 peptide vaccine. These TCRs come from a man aged 40-50 years with glioma.

V is TRBV7-2 and J is TRBJ2-7; D is undetermined. The CDR3 is 12 residues long. Trimming pared 4 bases from V and 2 bases from J, leaving 6 bases between. The germline gives CDR1 SGHTA, CDR2 FQGNSA. The CDR3 region is CASSYQTYEQYF. CDR3 coding DNA: TGTGCCAGCAGCTACCAGACCTACGAGCAGTACTTC.

This clone was picked up a small number of times. The chain uses TRBV14 and TRBJ1-1; D may be TRBD1 (6 bases). This CDR3 has 12 amino acids. Between the trimmed V and J ends, which lost 4 bases and 10 bases, there was a span of 13 bases. Germline values: CDR1 SGHDN, CDR2 FVKESK. The CDR3 DNA follows: TGTGCCAGCAGCCGAGGGGGTGGACTAGCTTTCTTT. It specifies CASSRGGGLAFF. Together with reference TRBV14 and TRBJ1-1, the CDR3 gives the full variable domain: EAGVTQFPSHSVIEKGQTVTLRCDPISGHDNLYWYRRVMGKEIKFLLHFVKESKQDESGMPNNRFLAERTGGTYSTLKVQPAELEDSGVYFCASSRGGGLAFFGQGTRLTVV.

This clone was observed once. The chain joins TRBV9 to TRBJ2-7; 10 bases are a match to TRBD1. Germline CDR1 and CDR2: SGDLS and YYNGEE. The CDR3 extends over 15 amino acids. V was clipped by 4 bases and J by 4 bases; unmatched bases: 8. The DNA of the CDR3 is TGTGCCAGCAGCCCCGCCGGGACAGGGGCATACGAGCAGTACTTC. Its protein product is CASSPAGTGAYEQYF.

This rearrangement joins TRBV11-3 to TRBJ2-1; 11 bases agree with TRBD2. With V trimmed by 5 bases and J by 8 bases, 8 bases remained unmatched. The CDR3 consists of 15 residues. Germline CDR1 reads SGHNT; CDR2 reads YENEEA. The DNA for the CDR3 is TGTGCCAGCAGCCTAGGGCTAGCGGGAGGAGATGAGCAGTTCTTC. This sequence encodes CASSLGLAGGDEQFF.

This chain links TRBV28 with TRBJ2-5, with D possibly matching TRBD2 (6 bases). Germline CDR1 reads MDHEN; CDR2 reads SYDVKM. The CDR3 has 18 residues. V was pared by 0 bases and J by 3 bases, with 20 bases between. The CDR3 here is CASSLWRLASRGEETQYF. The CDR3 DNA is TGTGCCAGCAGTTTATGGAGGCTAGCGAGCCGCGGGGAAGAGACCCAGTACTTC. Full variable domain (remainder filled in from reference TRBV28 and TRBJ2-5): DVKVTQSSRYLVKRTGEKVFLECVQDMDHENMFWYRQDPGLGLRLIYFSYDVKMKEKGDIPEGYSVSREKKERFSLILESASTNQTSMYLCASSLWRLASRGEETQYFGPGTRLLVL.

This chain connects TRBV5-8 to TRBJ2-7; 8 bases are shared with TRBD1. The germline CDR1 and CDR2 sequences are SGHTS and YDEGEE. CDR3 length: 14 amino acids. With 2 bases clipped from V and 3 bases from J, the junction kept 4 bases outside the gene matches. The DNA of the CDR3 is TGTGCCAGCAGCTTATTACAGGGGGGCTACGAGCAGTACTTC. It codes for CASSLLQGGYEQYF.

The V gene is TRBV4-1, the J gene TRBJ2-5, with D possibly called TRBD1 or TRBD2 (6 bases each). The ends were cut back, 1 base at V and 7 bases at J, with 19 bases in the middle. Germline lookup yields CDR1 MGHRA and CDR2 YSYEKL. The CDR3 is 16 amino acids. The CDR3 reads CASSQVGGGVGMTQYF. CDR3 nucleotide sequence: TGCGCCAGCAGCCAAGTTGGGGGCGGGGTAGGGATGACCCAGTACTTC.

Note on this clone: The junction departs from the called germline gene at one end, perhaps through a read error. This sequence joins TRBV7-7 and TRBJ2-1; 8 bases are shared with TRBD2. CDR3 length: 13 residues. Germline assignment: CDR1 SSHAT and CDR2 FNYEAQ (reference sequence). In DNA form, the CDR3 reads TGTGCTAGCAGCTTAGCGGGAAACAATGAGCAGTTCTTC. It yields the protein CASSLAGNNEQFF. The variable domain in full, completed from reference TRBV7-7 and TRBJ2-1, reads GAGVSQSPRYKVTKRGQDVTLRCDPISSHATLYWYQQALGQGPEFLTYFNYEAQPDKSGLPSDRFSAERPEGSISTLTIQRTEQRDSAMYRCASSLAGNNEQFFGPGTRLTVL.